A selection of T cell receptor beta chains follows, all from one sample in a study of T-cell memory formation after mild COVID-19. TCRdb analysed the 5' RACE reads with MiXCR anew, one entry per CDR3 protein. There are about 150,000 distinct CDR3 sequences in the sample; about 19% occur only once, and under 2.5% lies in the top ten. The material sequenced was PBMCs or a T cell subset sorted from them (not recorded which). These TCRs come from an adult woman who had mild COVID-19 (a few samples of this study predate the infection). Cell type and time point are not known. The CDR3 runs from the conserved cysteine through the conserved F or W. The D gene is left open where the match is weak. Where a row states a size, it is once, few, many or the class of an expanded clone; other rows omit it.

CATSDSNREAGQPQHF TGTGCCACCAGTGACTCCAACAGGGAAGCAGGTCAGCCCCAGCATTTT . TRBV24-1 16 TRBJ1-5 .
CASSLIDPINEQFF TGCGCCAGCAGCTTGATCGATCCCATCAATGAGCAGTTCTTC . TRBV5-1 14 TRBJ2-1 few
CALKGPGDEQFF TGTGCCCTAAAGGGTCCTGGGGATGAGCAGTTCTTC . TRBV19 12 TRBJ2-1 .
CASSPNSDTVNTEAFF TGTGCCAGCTCACCAAACTCCGACACGGTGAACACTGAAGCTTTCTTT . TRBV18 16 TRBJ1-1 .
CSAVDLRQFF TGCAGTGCTGTAGATCTGCGGCAGTTCTTC . TRBV20-1 10 TRBJ2-1 .
CSVETGGSYEQYF TGCAGCGTTGAGACAGGGGGCTCCTACGAGCAGTACTTC TRBD1 TRBV29-1 13 TRBJ2-7 few
CASSPSSQGTGEAFF TGTGCCAGCTCACCGTCTTCGCAAGGAACAGGTGAAGCTTTCTTT . TRBV18 15 TRBJ1-1 .
CASSPTGGVGTDTQYF TGTGCCAGCAGCCCAACGGGAGGGGTGGGCACAGATACGCAGTATTTT TRBD2 TRBV9 16 TRBJ2-3 .
CASSLRANSLLGGNEQFF TGTGCCAGCAGTTTACGGGCTAACTCCCTTCTCGGGGGCAATGAGCAGTTCTTC . TRBV12-3/TRBV12-4 18 TRBJ2-1 .
CASSHGTLEAFF TGTGCCAGCAGTCACGGGACCCTTGAAGCTTTCTTT . TRBV6-1 12 TRBJ1-1 .
CASSSNRGNEQFF TGTGCCAGCAGCTCCAACAGGGGCAATGAGCAGTTCTTC TRBD1 TRBV5-5 13 TRBJ2-1 .
CAISNPPSTNTEAFF TGTGCCATCTCTAACCCGCCCAGCACTAACACTGAAGCTTTCTTT . TRBV10-3 15 TRBJ1-1 .
CATSRGQGDGANVLTF TGTGCCACCAGCAGAGGGCAGGGAGATGGGGCCAACGTCCTGACTTTC . TRBV15 16 TRBJ2-6 .
CSAGFAAAYEQYF TGCAGTGCCGGGTTTGCGGCAGCCTACGAGCAGTACTTC . TRBV20-1 13 TRBJ2-7 few
CASSSRAFTDTQYF TGTGCCAGCAGTTCCCGGGCATTCACAGATACGCAGTATTTT . TRBV7-2 14 TRBJ2-3 many
CASSFTGAGEKLFF TGTGCCAGCAGCTTTACGGGGGCCGGTGAAAAACTGTTTTTT . TRBV7-2 14 TRBJ1-4 .
CASSFGTADTQYF TGTGCCAGCAGCTTTGGGACCGCAGATACGCAGTATTTT . TRBV7-9 13 TRBJ2-3 few
CATSRVGIDEQFF TGTGCCACCAGCAGAGTGGGGATTGATGAGCAGTTCTTC . TRBV15 13 TRBJ2-1 few
CASSSYGYSYEQYF TGTGCCAGCAGTTCATACGGTTACTCCTACGAGCAGTACTTC . TRBV6-2/TRBV6-3 14 TRBJ2-7 .